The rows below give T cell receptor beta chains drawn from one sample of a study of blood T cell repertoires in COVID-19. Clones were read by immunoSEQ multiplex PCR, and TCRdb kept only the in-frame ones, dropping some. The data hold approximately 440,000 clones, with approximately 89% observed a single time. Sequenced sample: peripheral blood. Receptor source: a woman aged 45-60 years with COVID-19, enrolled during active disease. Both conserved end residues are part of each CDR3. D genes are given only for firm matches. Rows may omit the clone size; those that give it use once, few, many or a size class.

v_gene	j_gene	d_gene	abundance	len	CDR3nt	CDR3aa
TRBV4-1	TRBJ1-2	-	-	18	TGCGCCAGCAGCCAAGGGGGGATGGCAGGGTACGGGGGCTATGGCTACACCTTC	CASSQGGMAGYGGYGYTF
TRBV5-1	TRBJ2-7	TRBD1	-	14	TGCGCCAGCAGCTTGACAACAGGGGACTACGAGCAGTACTTC	CASSLTTGDYEQYF
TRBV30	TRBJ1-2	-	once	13	TGTGCCTGGAGGCCGGACTTAATCTATGGCTACACCTTC	CAWRPDLIYGYTF
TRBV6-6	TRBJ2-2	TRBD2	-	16	TGTGCCAGCAGTTCAGCGGGGGGGCCCAACACCGGGGAGCTGTTTTTT	CASSSAGGPNTGELFF
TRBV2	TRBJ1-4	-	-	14	TGTGCCAGCAGTCCCGGGACCGGGGGGCAAAAACTGTTTTTT	CASSPGTGGQKLFF
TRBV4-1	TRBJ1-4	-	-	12	TGCGCCAGCAGCCTTGAAGGAGGAGAACTGTTTTTT	CASSLEGGELFF
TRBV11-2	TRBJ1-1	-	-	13	TGTGCCAGCACCGAAGCCTGGAACACTGAAGCTTTCTTT	CASTEAWNTEAFF
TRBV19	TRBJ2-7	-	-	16	TGTGCCAGTATACCCGAAGGGGGAACGGCTCGCTGCGAGCAGTACTTC	CASIPEGGTARCEQYF
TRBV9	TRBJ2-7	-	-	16	TGTGCCAGCAGCGTAACCCCGCGGGCGCCACCATACGAGCAGTACTTC	CASSVTPRAPPYEQYF
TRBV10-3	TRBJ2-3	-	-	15	TGTGCCATCAGCATCCATCCGGAAGCGGCAGATACGCAGTATTTT	CAISIHPEAADTQYF
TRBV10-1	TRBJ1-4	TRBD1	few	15	TGCGCCAGCAGCGAAAACAGGGGAACTAATGAAAAACTGTTTTTT	CASSENRGTNEKLFF
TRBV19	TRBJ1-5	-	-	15	TGTGCCAGTAGTACCGGGTCGCAAGGCCGTCAGCCCCAGCATTTT	CASSTGSQGRQPQHF
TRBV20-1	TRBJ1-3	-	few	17	TGCAGTGCCAGTCCCGGGGGATATGGGGCAGGGGGAAACACCATATATTTT	CSASPGGYGAGGNTIYF
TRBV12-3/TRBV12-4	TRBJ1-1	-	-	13	TGTGCCAGCACCGTAACAAGGAACACTGAAGCTTTCTTT	CASTVTRNTEAFF
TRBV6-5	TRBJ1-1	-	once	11	TGTGCCCTCGGCCGGGGGACTGAAGCTTTCTTT	CALGRGTEAFF
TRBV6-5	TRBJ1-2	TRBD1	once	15	TGTGCCAGCAGGGCAACGACAGGGACCCTAGGTGGCTACACCTTC	CASRATTGTLGGYTF
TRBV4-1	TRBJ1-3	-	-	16	TGCGCCAGCAGCCAAGGCCACCGGGGATTCCGAAACACCATATATTTT	CASSQGHRGFRNTIYF
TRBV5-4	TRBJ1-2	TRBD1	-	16	TGTGCCAGCAGCCGGGACAGGGGACACACGCCTTATGGCTACACCTTC	CASSRDRGHTPYGYTF
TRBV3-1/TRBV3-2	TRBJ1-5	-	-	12	TGTGCCAGCAGCCAAGAGGCCCAGCCCCAGCATTTT	CASSQEAQPQHF
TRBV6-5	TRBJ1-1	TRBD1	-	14	TGTGCCAGCAGGTTGGGACAGGGGTCGGGTGAAGCTTTCTTT	CASRLGQGSGEAFF
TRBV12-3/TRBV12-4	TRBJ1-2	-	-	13	TGTGCCAGCAGTTTGAGCAAGAACTATGGCTACACCTTC	CASSLSKNYGYTF
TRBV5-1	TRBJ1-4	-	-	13	TGCGCCAGCAGCCCGACGGCGGATGAAAAACTGTTTTTT	CASSPTADEKLFF
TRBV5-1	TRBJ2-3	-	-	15	TGCGCCAGCAGCTGGGTTGGAGAGTACGAGGATACGCAGTATTTT	CASSWVGEYEDTQYF
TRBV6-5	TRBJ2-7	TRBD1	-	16	TGTGCCAGCAGTTCCCCGGGACAGAAAAGCTCCTACGAGCAGTACTTC	CASSSPGQKSSYEQYF
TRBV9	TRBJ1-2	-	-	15	TGTGCCAGCAGCGTCGGCGGGAACAGGAACTATGGCTACACCTTC	CASSVGGNRNYGYTF
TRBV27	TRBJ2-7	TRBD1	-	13	TGTGCCAGCAGTCCCTACAGGGGCTACGAGCAGTACTTC	CASSPYRGYEQYF
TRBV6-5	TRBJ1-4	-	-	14	TGTGCCACCACTTTGATGGCAACTAATGAAAAACTGTTTTTT	CATTLMATNEKLFF
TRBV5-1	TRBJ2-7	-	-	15	TGCGCCAGCAGCTGGAGGGACAGTTCCACCTACGAGCAGTACTTC	CASSWRDSSTYEQYF
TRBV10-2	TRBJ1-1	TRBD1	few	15	TGCGCCAGCAGCCGCCCCCGACAGGGGAACACTGAAGCTTTCTTT	CASSRPRQGNTEAFF
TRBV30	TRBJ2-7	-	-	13	TGTGCCTGGAGGGACTGGGGAGCCTACGAGCAGTACTTC	CAWRDWGAYEQYF
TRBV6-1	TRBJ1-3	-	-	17	TGTGCCAGCAGTGAAGAGTTTTTGCAGGGGTATGGAAACACCATATATTTT	CASSEEFLQGYGNTIYF
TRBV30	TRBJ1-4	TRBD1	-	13	TGTGCCTGGAGGGACAGGGACTATGAAAAACTGTTTTTT	CAWRDRDYEKLFF
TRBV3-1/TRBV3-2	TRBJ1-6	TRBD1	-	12	TGTGCCAGCAGCCTTAACGACAGGGCGGTACACTTT	CASSLNDRAVHF
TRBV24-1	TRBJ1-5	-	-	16	TGTGCCACCAGTGATTCAACCGAGAATAGGGGTCAGCCCCAGCATTTT	CATSDSTENRGQPQHF
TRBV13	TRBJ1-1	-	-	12	TGTGCCAGCAGCTTAGGCCGCGCTGAAGCTTTCTTT	CASSLGRAEAFF
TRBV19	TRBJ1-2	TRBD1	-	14	TGTGCCAGTAGCTCTACAGGGGGCGCGAATGGCTACACCTTC	CASSSTGGANGYTF
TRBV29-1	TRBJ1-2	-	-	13	TGCAGCGCCGGGGAGTCAGGGGACTATGGCTACACCTTC	CSAGESGDYGYTF
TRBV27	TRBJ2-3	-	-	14	TGTGCCAGCAGTTTCCTGGGGGGTACAGATACGCAGTATTTT	CASSFLGGTDTQYF
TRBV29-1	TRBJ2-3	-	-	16	TGCAGCGTTGAAGGCCTCGGACAGACTAGCACAGATACGCAGTATTTT	CSVEGLGQTSTDTQYF
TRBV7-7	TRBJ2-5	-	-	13	TGTGCCAGCAGCTTCGGTGGCCAAGAGACCCAGTACTTC	CASSFGGQETQYF
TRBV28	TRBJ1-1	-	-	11	TGTGCCAGCAGTTTATACTCTGAAGCTTTCTTT	CASSLYSEAFF
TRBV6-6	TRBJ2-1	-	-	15	TGTGCCAGCAGTTATACAGGGAGGGCCTACAATGAGCAGTTCTTC	CASSYTGRAYNEQFF
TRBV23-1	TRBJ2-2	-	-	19	TGCGCCAGCAGTCAATCCCTGGGGGGGCCGTGCCCGAGCACCGGGGAGCTGTTTTTT	CASSQSLGGPCPSTGELFF
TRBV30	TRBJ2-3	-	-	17	TGTGCCTGGAACGAAAAAGCGGGGAGGGGGGGCACAGATACGCAGTATTTT	CAWNEKAGRGGTDTQYF
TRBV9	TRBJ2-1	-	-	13	TGTGCCAGCAGCGCTTCGACTATGAATGAGCAGTTCTTC	CASSASTMNEQFF
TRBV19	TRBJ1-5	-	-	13	TGTGCCAGTGGACAAGTATTTTATCAGCCCCAGCATTTT	CASGQVFYQPQHF
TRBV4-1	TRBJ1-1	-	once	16	TGCGCCAGCAGCCAGGCCGGACAGCTAAGGAACACTGAAGCTTTCTTT	CASSQAGQLRNTEAFF
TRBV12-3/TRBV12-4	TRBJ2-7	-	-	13	TGTGCCAGCAGCATGACAGGAACCTACGAGCAGTACTTC	CASSMTGTYEQYF
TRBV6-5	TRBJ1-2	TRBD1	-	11	TGTGCCAGCGACAGGGGGACTGGCTACACCTTC	CASDRGTGYTF
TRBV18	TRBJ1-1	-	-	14	TGTGCCAGCTTGGCCCCAGGGGATAACACTGAAGCTTTCTTT	CASLAPGDNTEAFF